The rows below give T cell receptor beta chains drawn from one sample of a study of blood T cell repertoires in COVID-19. The method was immunoSEQ multiplex PCR; TCRdb's version includes in-frame clones alone and lacks a portion of them. The sample carries under 350,000 clones, 89% recorded once. Sequenced: PBMCs or T cells enriched from blood (not recorded which). These TCRs come from a woman in her forties who had recovered from COVID-19. CDR3s leave out the opening cysteine and the closing phenylalanine or tryptophan. Each record gives: J gene, V gene, CDR3 protein.

j_call: TRBJ2-1
v_call: TRBV6-5
cdr3_aa: ASSSSGTGVNEQF

j_call: TRBJ1-6
v_call: TRBV9
cdr3_aa: ASSPQPTGASPLH

j_call: TRBJ2-7
v_call: TRBV3-1/TRBV3-2
cdr3_aa: ASSRNREPSASEQY

j_call: TRBJ2-1
v_call: TRBV29-1
cdr3_aa: SGSGSSGPYNEQF

j_call: TRBJ2-1
v_call: TRBV7-9
cdr3_aa: ASSAGTSGNEQF

j_call: TRBJ2-7
v_call: TRBV29-1
cdr3_aa: SVEARDSRQY

j_call: TRBJ1-1
v_call: TRBV5-8
cdr3_aa: ASSQRRTGGTEAF

j_call: TRBJ2-3
v_call: TRBV7-9
cdr3_aa: ASSPFTSGLGVSTDTQY

j_call: TRBJ1-2
v_call: TRBV6-5
cdr3_aa: ASSYSRGNYGYT

j_call: TRBJ2-5
v_call: TRBV7-3
cdr3_aa: ASSLPGETQY

j_call: TRBJ2-7
v_call: TRBV11-1
cdr3_aa: ASTVGLAYEQY

j_call: TRBJ1-5
v_call: TRBV15
cdr3_aa: ATSLTGMGQPQH

j_call: TRBJ1-2
v_call: TRBV7-9
cdr3_aa: ASSFTPGGYT

j_call: TRBJ2-5
v_call: TRBV27
cdr3_aa: ASSLYRSGGETQY

j_call: TRBJ2-5
v_call: TRBV7-9
cdr3_aa: ASSPGTSAYYQETQY

j_call: TRBJ1-2
v_call: TRBV25-1
cdr3_aa: ASSDPGGQGYGYT

j_call: TRBJ2-2
v_call: TRBV18
cdr3_aa: ASSPRDRGPAGELF

j_call: TRBJ1-1
v_call: TRBV7-3
cdr3_aa: ASSVNYGNTEAF

j_call: TRBJ2-3
v_call: TRBV7-3
cdr3_aa: ASSFGTSGSIDTQY

j_call: TRBJ1-6
v_call: TRBV27
cdr3_aa: ASSLNAKSPLH

j_call: TRBJ2-1
v_call: TRBV6-5
cdr3_aa: ASSYSSRLNEQF

j_call: TRBJ2-7
v_call: TRBV19
cdr3_aa: ASSIKWSSYEQY

j_call: TRBJ2-2
v_call: TRBV5-4
cdr3_aa: ASSPRSASSNTGELF

j_call: TRBJ2-5
v_call: TRBV2
cdr3_aa: ASADRRRETQY

j_call: TRBJ1-2
v_call: TRBV6-2/TRBV6-3
cdr3_aa: ASSYRGTALGTNYGYT

j_call: TRBJ2-5
v_call: TRBV7-8
cdr3_aa: ASSFGTARETQY

j_call: TRBJ1-2
v_call: TRBV5-1
cdr3_aa: ASSLEGDRGSKNYGYT

j_call: TRBJ1-2
v_call: TRBV9
cdr3_aa: ASSATQGNYGYT

j_call: TRBJ1-1
v_call: TRBV18
cdr3_aa: ASSPFSEPTEGTEAF

j_call: TRBJ1-2
v_call: TRBV3-1/TRBV3-2
cdr3_aa: ASSQDLGQGAWGYT

j_call: TRBJ2-2
v_call: TRBV19
cdr3_aa: ASRQGTYTGELF

j_call: TRBJ1-1
v_call: TRBV4-2
cdr3_aa: ASTIMPGQGRSEAF

j_call: TRBJ2-5
v_call: TRBV4-2
cdr3_aa: ASSQETSGGAGQETQY

j_call: TRBJ1-2
v_call: TRBV5-1
cdr3_aa: ASSLEPGLRYGYT

j_call: TRBJ1-5
v_call: TRBV7-2
cdr3_aa: ASSLALGQGNQPQH

j_call: TRBJ2-5
v_call: TRBV3-1/TRBV3-2
cdr3_aa: ASSQKLALQETQY

j_call: TRBJ2-2
v_call: TRBV30
cdr3_aa: ARGGSQVTGELF

j_call: TRBJ2-1
v_call: TRBV4-1
cdr3_aa: ASRQGLAGSNEQF

j_call: TRBJ2-1
v_call: TRBV7-2
cdr3_aa: ASNYIAGGGYNEQF

j_call: TRBJ2-2
v_call: TRBV25-1
cdr3_aa: ASSYTGELF

j_call: TRBJ1-1
v_call: TRBV5-1
cdr3_aa: ASSLVPTGSTEAF

j_call: TRBJ2-2
v_call: TRBV11-3
cdr3_aa: ASSSRAGELF

j_call: TRBJ1-2
v_call: TRBV10-3
cdr3_aa: AISDPLRYGTEANYGYT

j_call: TRBJ1-1
v_call: TRBV5-1
cdr3_aa: ASSPASGQGDTEAF

j_call: TRBJ2-3
v_call: TRBV5-8
cdr3_aa: ASSLTLGTSISDTQY

j_call: TRBJ1-6
v_call: TRBV5-1
cdr3_aa: ASSRQGTDSPLH

j_call: TRBJ1-6
v_call: TRBV5-1
cdr3_aa: ASRNTPGQGNSPLH

j_call: TRBJ1-2
v_call: TRBV5-5
cdr3_aa: ASTLGTGGVYGYT

j_call: TRBJ1-2
v_call: TRBV5-1
cdr3_aa: ASSREFYGYT

j_call: TRBJ1-5
v_call: TRBV5-6
cdr3_aa: ASSLRRDRELFGNQPQH

j_call: TRBJ1-6
v_call: TRBV25-1
cdr3_aa: ASSEWSGSYSPLH